This passage covers 10 T cell receptor beta chains from one sample sequenced in a study of blood T cell repertoires in COVID-19. Some clones are missing from TCRdb's copy, which holds only in-frame ones; the method was immunoSEQ multiplex PCR. This repertoire shows 490,000 or so clones, about 85% found once; its top ten account for roughly 8.5%. Material: PBMCs or T cells enriched from blood (not recorded which). The receptors were sampled from a woman aged 60-75 years who had recovered from COVID-19.

The chain has TRBV7-9 and TRBJ2-7; 9 nucleotides line up with TRBD2. Per the germline V gene, CDR1 is SEHNR and CDR2 is FQNEAQ (reference sequence). CDR3 length equals 16 residues. V shed 5 bases, J shed 7 bases, and the junction held 15 bases outside the gene matches. The CDR3 region has the DNA TGTGCCAGCAGCCCCCGACCGGGACTAGCAAGTCGGGAGCAGTACTTC. Translating gives CASSPRPGLASREQYF. Filled out from reference TRBV7-9 and TRBJ2-7, the complete variable domain reads DTGVSQNPRHKITKRGQNVTFRCDPISEHNRLYWYRQTLGQGPEFLTYFQNEAQLEKSRLLSDRFSAERPKGSFSTLEIQRTEQGDSAMYLCASSPRPGLASREQYFGPGTRLTVT.

The chain joins TRBV7-2 to TRBJ2-5; D call uncertain. This CDR3 is built from 15 residues. CDR1 is SGHTA and CDR2 is FQGNSA in the germline V gene. V was clipped by 2 bases and J by 7 bases, with 17 bases between them. As DNA, the CDR3 is TGTGCCAGCAGCTTAAGGTTTTTGGTTTCAGGGACCCAGTACTTC. Amino acid sequence: CASSLRFLVSGTQYF.

The chain couples TRBV7-2 to TRBJ1-1; 10 nucleotides line up with TRBD1. The V gene's germline CDR1 is SGHTA and CDR2 FQGNSA. This CDR3 has 16 amino acids. The V gene end was trimmed by 5 bases and the J gene end by 3 bases; junction bases not matched to a gene: 9. This CDR3 reads CASSPQTGGSHTEAFF. The DNA for the CDR3 is TGTGCCAGCAGCCCCCAGACAGGGGGCAGCCACACTGAAGCTTTCTTT.

The gene calls are TRBV5-1 and TRBJ2-6; no reliable D call. The CDR3 extends over 15 amino acids. From germline, CDR1 is SGHRS and CDR2 YFSETQ. V shed 0 bases and J shed 6 bases, with 10 bases lying between them. The CDR3 here is CASSLGPLEANVLTF. The CDR3 DNA is TGCGCCAGCAGCTTGGGGCCCCTCGAGGCCAACGTCCTGACTTTC.

The rearrangement uses TRBV28 and TRBJ2-3; the D gene is possibly TRBD2 (6 bases). The V gene lost 7 bases and the J gene lost 2 bases, with 16 bases spanning the gap. CDR1 is MDHEN, CDR2 SYDVKM, per germline. This CDR3 region has 15 residues. CDR3 bases: TGTGCCAGCACCGCGCTGACGGGGGTCACAGATACGCAGTATTTT. It encodes CASTALTGVTDTQYF. The full variable domain, with the rest looked up from reference TRBV28 and TRBJ2-3, is DVKVTQSSRYLVKRTGEKVFLECVQDMDHENMFWYRQDPGLGLRLIYFSYDVKMKEKGDIPEGYSVSREKKERFSLILESASTNQTSMYLCASTALTGVTDTQYFGPGTRLTVL.

V and J are TRBV5-1 and TRBJ1-4, with a tentative D call TRBD1 (5 bases). CDR1 and CDR2 from the germline V gene are SGHRS and YFSETQ. Trimming cost V 2 bases and J 5 bases, with 7 bases left between them. The CDR3 runs to 13 residues. The CDR3 reads CASSFRENEKLFF. The CDR3 region has the DNA TGCGCCAGCAGCTTCAGGGAAAATGAAAAACTGTTTTTT.

This clone was observed a few times. V usage is TRBV18 and J usage is TRBJ1-2; possibly TRBD1 for D (5 bases). CDR3 length: 14 amino acids. V was shortened by 3 bases and J by 2 bases, with 10 bases between the two germline ends. The germline gives CDR1 KGHSH, CDR2 LQKENI. CDR3 nucleotides: TGTGCCAGCTCACCCCCCGCAGGGAACTATGGCTACACCTTC. Translation gives CASSPPAGNYGYTF.

This rearrangement joins TRBV2 to TRBJ2-7; perhaps TRBD2 as D (5 bases). This CDR3 is 13 amino acids long. Germline V gives CDR1 SNHLY, CDR2 FYNNEI. V lost 5 bases to trimming and J lost 6 bases, with 14 bases between them. The CDR3 DNA reads TGTGCCAGCAGTCGGACTGCGTTGGGCGAGCAGTACTTC. Translating it yields CASSRTALGEQYF.

This chain joins TRBV3-1 (or the pseudogene TRBV3-2) and TRBJ2-7; 8 nucleotides align to TRBD1. The V and J ends lost 3 bases and 6 bases, in that order; junction bases with no gene match: 7. This CDR3 is 14 amino acids long. The germline V gene encodes CDR1 LGHDT and CDR2 YNNKEL (reference sequence). CDR3 residues: CASSQGRGPFEQYF. CDR3 nucleotide sequence: TGTGCCAGCAGCCAGGGCAGGGGGCCGTTCGAGCAGTACTTC.

This chain connects TRBV7-8 to TRBJ1-2, with D unresolved. Trimming left V 1 base short and J 5 bases short, with 11 bases between. The CDR3 has 14 amino acids. The germline V gene has CDR1 SGHVS and CDR2 FQNEAQ. The DNA for the CDR3 is TGTGCCAGCAGCTTAGGCAGGTCTGGGTATGGCTACACCTTC. Amino acids: CASSLGRSGYGYTF.